This T cell receptor beta chain was identified during a study of shared clonotypes between healthy human individuals. Study-wide context: Donor composition was a couple of women and three men, aged 18 to 49. The study, taken as a whole, reports: Exclusively blood specimens were collected; tissue repertoires likely differ.

With respect to this clone: The antigen remains unidentified.

Only CD45RO-negative cells positively selected for CCR7 counted as naive CD8 cells, so terminally differentiated effector memory CD45RA+ cells were excluded. Here immunoSEQ multiplex PCR was the method, and the copy in TCRdb shows in-frame clones only, minus some. The table records 760,000 or so clones, 96% of them present only once. The sequenced material came from naive CD8+ T cells sorted from blood. This receptor was identified in a man aged 25-40 years in good health.

The CDR3 nucleotides are TGCAGCGTCCAACCCAGGACTAGCGGGAGGGCCGAGGAGCAGTTCTTC. This sequence encodes CSVQPRTSGRAEEQFF. V gene TRBV29-1 combines with J gene TRBJ2-1; TRBD2 aligns across 15 bases. This CDR3 spans 16 amino acids. Germline CDR1 SQVTM, CDR2 ANQGSEA. J gave up 10 bases and V 6 bases, and 13 bases lay outside the gene matches.